The 9 T cell receptor beta chains in this list originate from one sample, sequenced in a study of tumor-infiltrating lymphocytes in oesophageal squamous cell carcinoma. MiXCR, run by TCRdb on the PCR reads, gives a single entry per CDR3 protein. The sample shows about 11,000 distinct CDR3 sequences, 50% to 60% of them seen only once. The sequencing input was esophageal tumor tissue. The receptors originated from a male donor with esophageal squamous cell carcinoma.

A few counts support this clonotype. This chain uses TRBV16 with TRBJ2-7; D call uncertain. V was cut by 0 bases and J by 7 bases, with 7 bases left in between. Germline values: CDR1 KGHSY, CDR2 FQNENV. This CDR3 has 12 residues. This CDR3 reads CASSQSPAEQYF. The CDR3 DNA reads TGTGCCAGCAGCCAATCCCCCGCTGAGCAGTACTTC.

The chain is built from TRBV7-4 and TRBJ2-7; D may be TRBD1 (5 bases). This CDR3 region has 15 residues. Trimming cost V 3 bases and J 7 bases, with 19 bases left between them. Per the germline V gene, CDR1 is SGHVT and CDR2 is SQSDAQ. CDR3 nucleotide sequence: TGTGCCAGCAGCTTGGGGCCTGCGGCCTACAATGAGCAGTACTTC. Protein product: CASSLGPAAYNEQYF.

The rearrangement uses TRBV6-1 and TRBJ2-1, with TRBD1 as a possible D gene (6 bases). The V end was cut by 6 bases, the J end by 2 bases, with 11 bases between. Germline-derived CDR1 and CDR2 are MNHNS and SASEGT. The CDR3 covers 14 residues. The CDR3 DNA reads as TGTGCCAGCAGGGTCGGGACAACCTACAATGAGCAGTTCTTC. Amino acids: CASRVGTTYNEQFF.

The gene calls are TRBV7-8 and TRBJ2-1, with D tentatively TRBD1 or TRBD2 (5 bases each). Germline V lookup: CDR1 SGHVS, CDR2 FQNEAQ. V lost 5 bases and J lost 6, with 14 bases in between. The CDR3 runs 14 residues. CDR3 loop: CASSLRDGVNEQFF. The CDR3 nucleotides are TGTGCCAGCAGCCTCCGGGACGGAGTCAATGAGCAGTTCTTC.

This clonotype was found a few times. This chain uses TRBV7-8 with TRBJ2-5; 11 nucleotides agree with TRBD2. V was pared by 4 bases and J by 11 bases, with 15 bases of the junction left unmatched. CDR1 is SGHVS, CDR2 FQNEAQ, per germline. The CDR3 extends over 16 amino acids. CDR3 sequence: CASSSSTSGNGREQYF. The CDR3 nucleotides read TGTGCCAGCAGCTCCTCGACTAGCGGGAATGGGAGGGAGCAGTACTTC.

By share, this clonotype counts as large. V and J are TRBV7-6 and TRBJ2-2; 8 nucleotides line up with TRBD2. The J segment lost 5 bases and the V segment lost 2 bases, leaving 7 bases of the junction unmatched. Per germline, CDR1 SGHVS and CDR2 FNYEAQ. The CDR3 sequence is 16 residues long. This chain's CDR3 is CASSLRAGGTTGELFF. The CDR3 bases are TGTGCCAGCAGCTTAAGGGCGGGAGGAACGACCGGGGAGCTGTTTTTT.

Details on this clonotype: The CDR3 carries no conserved terminal phenylalanine or tryptophan, so it likely arises from a read error. It is unclear where the CDR3 begins or ends on the DNA, so no DNA is shown, and the CDR3 is as TCRdb lists it. V is TRBV7-6 and J is TRBJ1-1; TRBD1 reflects the table's D call only, with no check against the DNA. Both ends counted, the CDR3 spans 16 residues. The germline gives CDR1 SGHVS, CDR2 FNYEAQ. CDR3 residues: CASSPQGHWAFSTSAQ.

Regarding this clonotype: This CDR3 fails to terminate in the conserved phenylalanine or tryptophan, so it likely reflects a read error. It is unclear where the CDR3 begins or ends on the DNA, so no DNA is shown, and the CDR3 is as TCRdb lists it. This chain connects TRBV7-9 to TRBJ2-6; the DNA was not used to check the table's D call, TRBD1. The CDR3 adds up to 16 amino acids, both ends counted. Germline V gene sequence: CDR1 SEHNR, CDR2 FQNEAQ (reference sequence). The CDR3: CASSHRDTLAEQYFGA.

The chain couples TRBV7-4 to TRBJ2-4, with TRBD2 as a possible D gene (6 bases). The V and J ends lost 6 bases and 13 bases respectively, with 22 bases between them. CDR3 length: 14 residues. Germline V gene sequence: CDR1 SGHVT, CDR2 SQSDAQ. CDR3 protein: CASRPNSGYNEQYF. The CDR3 DNA is TGTGCCAGCAGGCCCAATAGCGGTTACAATGAGCAGTACTTC.